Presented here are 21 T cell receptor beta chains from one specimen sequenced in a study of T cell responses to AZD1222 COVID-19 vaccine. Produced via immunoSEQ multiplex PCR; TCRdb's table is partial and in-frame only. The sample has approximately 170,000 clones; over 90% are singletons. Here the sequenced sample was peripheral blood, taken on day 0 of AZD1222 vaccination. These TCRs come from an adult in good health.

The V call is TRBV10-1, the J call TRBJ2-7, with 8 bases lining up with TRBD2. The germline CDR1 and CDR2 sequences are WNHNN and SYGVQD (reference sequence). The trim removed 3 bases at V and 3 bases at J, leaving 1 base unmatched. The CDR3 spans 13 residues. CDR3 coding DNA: TGCGCCAGCAGTGACGGGACTAGCTACGAGCAGTACTTC. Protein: CASSDGTSYEQYF.

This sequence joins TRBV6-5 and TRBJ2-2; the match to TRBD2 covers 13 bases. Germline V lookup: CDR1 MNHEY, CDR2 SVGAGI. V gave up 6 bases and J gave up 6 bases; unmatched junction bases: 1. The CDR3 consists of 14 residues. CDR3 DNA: TGTGCCAGCAGACTAGCGGGAGGGCCCGGGGAGCTGTTTTTT. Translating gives CASRLAGGPGELFF.

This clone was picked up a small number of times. CDR3: CASIPGSGGNYGYTF. DNA for the CDR3: TGTGCCAGTATCCCAGGTTCAGGGGGAAACTATGGCTACACCTTC. The chain has TRBV19 and TRBJ1-2; 7 bases match TRBD1. Germline loops: CDR1 LNHDA, CDR2 SQIVND (reference sequence). There are 15 residues in the CDR3. With V trimmed by 7 bases and J by 2 bases, 10 bases remained unmatched.

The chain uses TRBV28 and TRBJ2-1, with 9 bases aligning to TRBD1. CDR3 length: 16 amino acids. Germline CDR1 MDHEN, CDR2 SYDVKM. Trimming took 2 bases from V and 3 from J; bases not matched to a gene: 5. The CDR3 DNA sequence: TGTGCCAGCAGTTTAGCGGGACAGGGTTACTACAATGAGCAGTTCTTC. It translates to CASSLAGQGYYNEQFF.

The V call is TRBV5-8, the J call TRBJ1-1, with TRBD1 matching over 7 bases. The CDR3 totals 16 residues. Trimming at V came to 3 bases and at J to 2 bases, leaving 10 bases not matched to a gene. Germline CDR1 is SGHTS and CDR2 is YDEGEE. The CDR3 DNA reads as TGTGCCAGCAGCTCGATCGGGACAGTTTATAACACTGAAGCTTTCTTT. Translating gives CASSSIGTVYNTEAFF.

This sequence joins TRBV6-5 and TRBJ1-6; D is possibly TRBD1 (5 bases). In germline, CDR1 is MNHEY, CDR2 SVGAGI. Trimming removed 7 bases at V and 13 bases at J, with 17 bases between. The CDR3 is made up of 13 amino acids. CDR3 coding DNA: TGTGCCAGCATGTTGGGACTCCAGATCCCCCTCCACTTT. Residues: CASMLGLQIPLHF.

This CDR3 is CASSIDPRKGYGYTF. In nucleotides, the CDR3 is TGTGCCAGTAGTATAGATCCCAGGAAAGGGTATGGCTACACCTTC. The chain links TRBV19 to TRBJ1-2; D is undetermined. Germline CDR1 is LNHDA and CDR2 is SQIVND (reference sequence). The CDR3 totals 15 residues. The V end was cut by 0 bases, the J end by 5 bases, with 13 bases between.

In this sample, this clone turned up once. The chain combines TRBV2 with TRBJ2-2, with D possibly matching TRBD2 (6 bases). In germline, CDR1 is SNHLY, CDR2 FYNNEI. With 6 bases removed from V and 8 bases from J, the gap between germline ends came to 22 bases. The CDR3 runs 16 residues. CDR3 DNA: TGTGCCAGCAGCTTACGGGGCGGGGTAACCCTGGGGGAGCTGTTTTTT. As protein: CASSLRGGVTLGELFF.

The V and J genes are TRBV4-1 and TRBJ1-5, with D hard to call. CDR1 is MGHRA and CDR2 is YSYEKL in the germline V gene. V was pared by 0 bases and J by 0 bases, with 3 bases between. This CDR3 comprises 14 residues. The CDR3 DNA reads TGCGCCAGCAGCCAAGAAGGTAGCAATCAGCCCCAGCATTTT. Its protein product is CASSQEGSNQPQHF.

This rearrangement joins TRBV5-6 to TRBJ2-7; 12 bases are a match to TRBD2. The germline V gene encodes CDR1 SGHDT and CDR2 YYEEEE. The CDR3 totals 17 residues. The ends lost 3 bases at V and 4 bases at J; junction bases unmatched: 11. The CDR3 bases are TGTGCCAGCAGCTGGGCCCTAATGACTAGCGGGGGATACGAGCAGTACTTC. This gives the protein CASSWALMTSGGYEQYF.

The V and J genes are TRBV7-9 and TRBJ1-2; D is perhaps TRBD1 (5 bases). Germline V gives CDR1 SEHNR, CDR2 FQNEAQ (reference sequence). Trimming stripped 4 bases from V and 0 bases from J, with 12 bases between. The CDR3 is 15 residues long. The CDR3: CASSSGAAPNYGYTF. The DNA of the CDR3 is TGTGCCAGCAGCTCCGGGGCCGCCCCTAACTATGGCTACACCTTC.

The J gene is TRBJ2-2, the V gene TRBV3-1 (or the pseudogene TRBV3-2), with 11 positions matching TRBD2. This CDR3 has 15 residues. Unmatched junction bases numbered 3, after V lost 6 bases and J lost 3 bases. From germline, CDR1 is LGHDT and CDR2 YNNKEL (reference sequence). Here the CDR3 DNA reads TGTGCCAGCAGTCGACTAGCGGGGCACACCGGGGAGCTGTTTTTT. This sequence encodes CASSRLAGHTGELFF.

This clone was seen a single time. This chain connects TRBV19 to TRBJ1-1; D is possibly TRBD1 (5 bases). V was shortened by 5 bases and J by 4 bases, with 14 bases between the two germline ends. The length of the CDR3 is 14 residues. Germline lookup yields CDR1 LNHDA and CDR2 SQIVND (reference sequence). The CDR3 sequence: CASSSGVVGTEAFF. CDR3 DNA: TGTGCCAGTAGTTCGGGGGTGGTGGGCACTGAAGCTTTCTTT.

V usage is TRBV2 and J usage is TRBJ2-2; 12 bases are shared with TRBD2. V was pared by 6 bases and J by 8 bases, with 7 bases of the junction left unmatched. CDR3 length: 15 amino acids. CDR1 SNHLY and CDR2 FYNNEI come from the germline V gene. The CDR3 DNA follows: TGTGCCAGCAGAAGACTAGCGGGAGCTCCGGGGGAGCTGTTTTTT. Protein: CASRRLAGAPGELFF.

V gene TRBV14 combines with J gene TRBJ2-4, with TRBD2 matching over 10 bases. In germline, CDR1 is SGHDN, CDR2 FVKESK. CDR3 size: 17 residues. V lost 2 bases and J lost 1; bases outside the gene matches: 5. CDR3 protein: CASSQLAGERAKNIQYF. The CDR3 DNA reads TGTGCCAGCAGCCAACTAGCGGGGGAGAGGGCCAAAAACATTCAGTACTTC. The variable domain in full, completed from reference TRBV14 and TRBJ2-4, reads EAGVTQFPSHSVIEKGQTVTLRCDPISGHDNLYWYRRVMGKEIKFLLHFVKESKQDESGMPNNRFLAERTGGTYSTLKVQPAELEDSGVYFCASSQLAGERAKNIQYFGAGTRLSVL.

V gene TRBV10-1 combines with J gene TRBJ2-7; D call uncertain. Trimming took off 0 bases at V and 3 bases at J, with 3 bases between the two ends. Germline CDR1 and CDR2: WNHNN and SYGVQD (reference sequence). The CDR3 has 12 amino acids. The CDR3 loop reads CASSESRYEQYF. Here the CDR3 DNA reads TGCGCCAGCAGTGAGTCACGCTACGAGCAGTACTTC.

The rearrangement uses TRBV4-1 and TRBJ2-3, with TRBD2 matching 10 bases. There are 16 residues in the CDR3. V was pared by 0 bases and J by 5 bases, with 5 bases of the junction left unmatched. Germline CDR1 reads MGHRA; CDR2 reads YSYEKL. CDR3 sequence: CASSQESSGGGDTQYF. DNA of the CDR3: TGCGCCAGCAGCCAAGAATCTAGCGGGGGCGGAGATACGCAGTATTTT.

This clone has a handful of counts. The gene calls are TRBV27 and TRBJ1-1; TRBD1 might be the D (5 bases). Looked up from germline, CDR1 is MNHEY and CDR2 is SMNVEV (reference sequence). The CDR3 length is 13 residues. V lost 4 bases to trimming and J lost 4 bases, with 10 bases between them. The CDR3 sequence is CASSSMGGTEAFF. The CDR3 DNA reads TGTGCCAGCAGTTCTATGGGGGGCACTGAAGCTTTCTTT.

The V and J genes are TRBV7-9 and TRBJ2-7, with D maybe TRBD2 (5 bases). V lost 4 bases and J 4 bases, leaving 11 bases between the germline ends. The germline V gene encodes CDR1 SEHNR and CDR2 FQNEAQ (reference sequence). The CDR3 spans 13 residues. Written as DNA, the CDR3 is TGTGCCAGCAGCTACCCACGGGGTTACGAGCAGTACTTC. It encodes CASSYPRGYEQYF.

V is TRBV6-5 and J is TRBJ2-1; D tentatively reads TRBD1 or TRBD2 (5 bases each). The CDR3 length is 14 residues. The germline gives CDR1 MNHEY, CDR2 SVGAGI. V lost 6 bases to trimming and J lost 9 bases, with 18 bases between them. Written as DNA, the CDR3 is TGTGCCAGCAGCCTCGGGGCCGCCCATACTGAGCAGTTCTTC. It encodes CASSLGAAHTEQFF.

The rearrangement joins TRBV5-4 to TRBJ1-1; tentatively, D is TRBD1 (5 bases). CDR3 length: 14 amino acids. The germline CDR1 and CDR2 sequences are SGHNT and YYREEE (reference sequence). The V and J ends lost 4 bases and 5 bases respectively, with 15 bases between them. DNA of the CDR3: TGTGCCAGCAGCCTACCCCAGGGTCGGACTGAAGCTTTCTTT. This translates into CASSLPQGRTEAFF.